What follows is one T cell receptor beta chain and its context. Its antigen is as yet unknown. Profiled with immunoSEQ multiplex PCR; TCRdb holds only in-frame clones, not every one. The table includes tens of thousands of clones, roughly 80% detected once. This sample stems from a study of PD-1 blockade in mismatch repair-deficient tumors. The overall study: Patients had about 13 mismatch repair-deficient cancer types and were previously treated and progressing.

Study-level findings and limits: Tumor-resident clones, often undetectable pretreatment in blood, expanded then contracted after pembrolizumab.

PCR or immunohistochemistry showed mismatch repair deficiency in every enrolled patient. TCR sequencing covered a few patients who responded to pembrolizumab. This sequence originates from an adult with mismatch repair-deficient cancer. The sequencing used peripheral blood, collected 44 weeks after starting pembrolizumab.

CDR3 sequence: CASSLSRTVNTEAFF. CDR3 coding DNA: TGTGCCAGCAGTTTATCACGGACGGTGAACACTGAAGCTTTCTTT. The chain joins TRBV27 to TRBJ1-1; no reliable D call. From germline, CDR1 is MNHEY and CDR2 SMNVEV (reference sequence). The CDR3 is made up of 15 amino acids. V was cut by 0 bases and J by 0 bases, with 8 bases left in between.